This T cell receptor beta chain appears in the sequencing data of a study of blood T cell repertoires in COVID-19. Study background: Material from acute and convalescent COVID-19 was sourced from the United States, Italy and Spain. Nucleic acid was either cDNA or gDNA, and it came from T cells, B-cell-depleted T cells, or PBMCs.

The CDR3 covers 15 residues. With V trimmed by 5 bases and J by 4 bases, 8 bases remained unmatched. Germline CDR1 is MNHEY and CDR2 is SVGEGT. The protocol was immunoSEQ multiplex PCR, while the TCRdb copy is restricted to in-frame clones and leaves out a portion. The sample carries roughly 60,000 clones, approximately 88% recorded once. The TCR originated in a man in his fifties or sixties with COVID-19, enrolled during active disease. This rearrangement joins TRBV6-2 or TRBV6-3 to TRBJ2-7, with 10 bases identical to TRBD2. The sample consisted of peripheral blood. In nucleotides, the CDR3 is TGTGCCAGCAGTATTCCTAGCGGGGGTTCTTACGAGCAGTACTTC. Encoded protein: CASSIPSGGSYEQYF.